These 6 T cell receptor beta chains share one sample of origin, sequenced in a study of OX40 agonist ivuxolimab in advanced cancers. Sequencing was performed with immunoSEQ multiplex PCR; in TCRdb, only in-frame clones are kept and a portion is missing. Of some 17,000 clones listed, 70% to 90% are singletons. Sample: CD4+ or CD8+ T cells sorted from blood, taken in a trial of the OX40 agonist ivuxolimab. All receptors derive from an adult with an advanced solid tumor such as melanoma, head and neck, liver or kidney cancer.

This chain links TRBV19 with TRBJ2-7; D is unresolved. CDR1 is LNHDA and CDR2 is SQIVND in the germline V gene (reference sequence). V lost 1 base and J 2 bases, leaving 9 bases between the germline ends. CDR3 length: 14 amino acids. DNA of the CDR3: TGTGCCAGTAGTATAGCCGTCCACCCCTACGAGCAGTACTTC. Protein sequence: CASSIAVHPYEQYF.

This clone was counted only a few times. Germline and junction disagree at one end, which may indicate a read error. The chain carries TRBV6-1 and TRBJ1-2; D gene uncertain. Germline CDR1 is MNHNS and CDR2 is SASEGT. The CDR3 extends over 14 amino acids. CDR3 DNA: TGTGCCAGCAGCGAAGGGATAGAGAGCTATGGCTACACCTTC. It encodes CASSEGIESYGYTF.

The CDR3: CASSQNKIGQLIHGYTF. DNA of the CDR3: TGCGCCAGCAGCCAAAACAAAATTGGACAGCTAATACATGGCTACACCTTC. V is TRBV4-3 and J is TRBJ1-2; D perhaps matches TRBD1 (6 bases). V was cut by 2 bases and J by 6 bases, with 22 bases left in between. CDR3 length: 17 amino acids. The germline gives CDR1 LGHNA, CDR2 YSLEER.

The chain combines TRBV9 with TRBJ1-1, with a possible D match to TRBD1 (6 bases). This CDR3 has 15 residues. Germline-derived CDR1 and CDR2 are SGDLS and YYNGEE. Trimming took 3 bases from V and 4 from J, leaving 16 bases between them. The CDR3 DNA reads TGTGCCAGCAGCGCGACGGGGGCTTTGGTCACTGAAGCTTTCTTT. Amino acid sequence: CASSATGALVTEAFF.

V gene TRBV27 combines with J gene TRBJ2-5, with D perhaps matching TRBD2 (5 bases). The CDR3 has 14 residues. Trimming pared 3 bases from V and 3 bases from J, leaving 11 bases between. Germline CDR1 MNHEY, CDR2 SMNVEV (reference sequence). In DNA, the CDR3 is TGTGCCAGCAGTTTTCAGGACGGGAAAGAGACCCAGTACTTC. Protein product: CASSFQDGKETQYF.

The CDR3 loop is CAWSMFSGLYEQYF. The CDR3 DNA sequence: TGTGCCTGGAGTATGTTTTCGGGACTTTACGAGCAGTACTTC. The gene calls are TRBV30 and TRBJ2-7; a weak D match, TRBD2 (6 bases). CDR1 GTSNPN and CDR2 SVGIG come from the germline V gene (reference sequence). V lost 2 bases to trimming and J lost 4 bases, with 15 bases between them. The CDR3 runs to 14 residues.